The 23 T cell receptor beta chains in this list originate from one sample, sequenced in a study of cytomegalovirus exposure and HLA in healthy donors. Vbeta (60) and Jbeta (13) primers were used in the PCR. Sequencing used immunoSEQ multiplex PCR; TCRdb keeps in-frame clones, though not all of them. The repertoire holds some 150,000 clones, 62% seen once, with over 2.5% in the top ten. Sequenced input: PBMCs. Receptors originate from a man in his forties in good health and CMV-seronegative.

This clone was counted at least ten times. CDR3 sequence: CASSRGTEAFF. The CDR3 DNA is TGTGCCAGCAGCAGGGGAACTGAAGCTTTCTTT. This sequence joins TRBV6-5 and TRBJ1-1; perhaps TRBD1 as D (6 bases). Trimming took off 6 bases at V and 5 bases at J, with 7 bases between the two ends. Germline-derived CDR1 and CDR2 are MNHEY and SVGAGI. This CDR3 is 11 amino acids long.

This chain uses TRBV7-9 with TRBJ2-1; possibly TRBD1 for D (6 bases). Germline loops: CDR1 SEHNR, CDR2 FQNEAQ (reference sequence). The CDR3 sequence is 13 residues long. The V end lost 0 bases, the J end lost 10 bases, and 10 bases lay between the germline ends. The CDR3 protein is CASSLAPDSEQFF. In DNA, the CDR3 is TGTGCCAGCAGCTTAGCGCCGGACAGCGAGCAGTTCTTC.

The rearrangement links TRBV4-1 to TRBJ2-2; 9 nucleotides match TRBD1. The CDR3 runs to 19 residues. Germline V lookup: CDR1 MGHRA, CDR2 YSYEKL. The V and J ends lost 3 bases and 5 bases, in that order; junction bases with no gene match: 16. The CDR3 sequence: CASSHITGTGTGWTGELFF. The CDR3 nucleotides are TGCGCCAGCAGCCATATCACCGGGACAGGGACGGGGTGGACCGGGGAGCTGTTTTTT.

The genes are TRBV6-5 and TRBJ2-1; 8 bases are a match to TRBD1. The V gene's germline CDR1 is MNHEY and CDR2 SVGAGI. The CDR3 consists of 15 residues. V dropped 6 bases and J dropped 3; count of bases not matched to a gene: 7. The CDR3 region has the DNA TGTGCCAGCAGACCCTCCACAGGGGGCTACAATGAGCAGTTCTTC. It codes for CASRPSTGGYNEQFF.

Written as DNA, the CDR3 is TGTGCCAGCAGTAATCGACAGGGGGAATGGGAGACCCAGTACTTC. Amino acid sequence: CASSNRQGEWETQYF. The chain recombines TRBV6-1 with TRBJ2-5, with 9 bases matching TRBD1. This CDR3 region has 15 residues. Per the germline V gene, CDR1 is MNHNS and CDR2 is SASEGT. Trimming cost V 5 bases and J 5 bases; bases outside gene matches: 9.

The chain joins TRBV19 to TRBJ1-1, with a weak D call TRBD1 (6 bases). The CDR3 covers 13 residues. In germline, CDR1 is LNHDA, CDR2 SQIVND (reference sequence). Trimming removed 3 bases from V and 5 bases from J, with 10 bases in between. CDR3 coding DNA: TGTGCCAGTAGTATTATCAGGGGAACTGAAGCTTTCTTT. The encoded protein is CASSIIRGTEAFF. Combining the CDR3 with reference TRBV19 and TRBJ1-1 gives the whole variable domain DGGITQSPKYLFRKEGQNVTLSCEQNLNHDAMYWYRQDPGQGLRLIYYSQIVNDFQKGDIAEGYSVSREKKESFPLTVTSAQKNPTAFYLCASSIIRGTEAFFGQGTRLTVV.

The genes are TRBV10-3 and TRBJ2-7, with 7 bases aligning to TRBD1. The ends lost 4 bases at V and 2 bases at J; junction bases unmatched: 5. The germline V gene has CDR1 ENHRY and CDR2 SYGVKD. The CDR3 spans 14 residues. This chain's CDR3 is CAISGGTEAYEQYF. The CDR3 DNA sequence: TGTGCCATCAGTGGTGGGACAGAAGCCTACGAGCAGTACTTC.

The V gene is TRBV4-1, the J gene TRBJ2-1; 7 bases line up with TRBD2. The germline V gene has CDR1 MGHRA and CDR2 YSYEKL. The CDR3 is 15 residues long. Germline trimming cut 4 bases from V and 5 bases from J; bases unmatched to any gene: 8. CDR3 protein: CASSPSGAGDNEQFF. In DNA, the CDR3 is TGCGCCAGCAGCCCTTCCGGGGCGGGGGACAATGAGCAGTTCTTC.

The CDR3 spells CASSYSGLLYEQYF. CDR3 nucleotides: TGTGCCAGCAGTTACTCCGGACTATTATACGAGCAGTACTTC. The V gene is TRBV6-6, the J gene TRBJ2-7; perhaps TRBD2 as D (6 bases). The V gene's germline CDR1 is MNHNY and CDR2 SVGAGI (reference sequence). Trimming took off 0 bases at V and 4 bases at J, with 10 bases between the two ends. This CDR3 has 14 residues.

Notes on this clone: The junction departs from the called germline gene at one end, perhaps through a read error. The rearrangement links TRBV7-9 to TRBJ2-2, with 7 bases identical to TRBD1. The CDR3 is made up of 14 amino acids. Looked up from germline, CDR1 is SEHNR and CDR2 is FQNEAQ (reference sequence). CDR3 loop: CSSSRDSYTGELFF. The CDR3 DNA sequence: TGTTCCAGCAGCCGGGACAGCTACACCGGGGAGCTGTTTTTT.

This chain uses TRBV7-2 with TRBJ2-5; unclear D gene. Trimming left V 2 bases short and J 4 bases short, with 14 bases between. CDR3 length equals 15 residues. Germline V CDR1 and CDR2: SGHTA, FQGNSA. As DNA, the CDR3 is TGTGCCAGCAGCTTATCCCCTCGGTCCCCAGAGACCCAGTACTTC. The encoded protein is CASSLSPRSPETQYF.

The table lists this clone with a few counts. CDR3 amino acids: CASRAGQTNQPQHF. The CDR3, as DNA: TGCGCCAGCAGAGCCGGACAGACCAATCAGCCCCAGCATTTT. This sequence joins TRBV10-2 and TRBJ1-5; D may be TRBD1 (6 bases). V was shortened by 6 bases and J by 3 bases, with 12 bases between the two germline ends. CDR3 length equals 14 residues. In germline, CDR1 is WSHSY, CDR2 SAAADI.

The chain has TRBV6-1 and TRBJ2-1; the D gene is possibly TRBD1 (5 bases). CDR3 length equals 16 residues. The V gene lost 4 bases and the J gene lost 1 base, with 14 bases spanning the gap. CDR1 is MNHNS, CDR2 SASEGT, per germline. CDR3 residues: CASSVGWGRSYNEQFF. DNA of the CDR3: TGTGCCAGCAGTGTAGGTTGGGGCAGGTCCTACAATGAGCAGTTCTTC.

This clone has just one count. The V gene is TRBV28, the J gene TRBJ2-7, with 7 bases lining up with TRBD1. The V and J ends lost 6 bases and 6 bases, in that order; junction bases with no gene match: 8. Germline V gene data show CDR1 as MDHEN and CDR2 as SYDVKM. The CDR3 is 13 residues long. The CDR3 spells CASRPTGTVEQYF. DNA of the CDR3: TGTGCCAGCAGGCCAACCGGGACAGTCGAGCAGTACTTC.

V is TRBV5-6 and J is TRBJ1-1; D unresolved. Germline CDR1 reads SGHDT; CDR2 reads YYEEEE. There are 15 residues in the CDR3. Trimming took 0 bases from V and 0 from J, leaving 9 bases between them. The CDR3 is CASSLVGGLNTEAFF. CDR3 nucleotide sequence: TGTGCCAGCAGCTTGGTAGGCGGGCTGAACACTGAAGCTTTCTTT. Supplemented by reference TRBV5-6 and TRBJ1-1, the full variable domain reads DAGVTQSPTHLIKTRGQQVTLRCSPKSGHDTVSWYQQALGQGPQFIFQYYEEEERQRGNFPDRFSGHQFPNYSSELNVNALLLGDSALYLCASSLVGGLNTEAFFGQGTRLTVV.

The chain combines TRBV19 with TRBJ2-7; a possible D gene is TRBD1 (5 bases). The CDR3 extends over 15 amino acids. Between the trimmed V and J ends, which lost 4 bases and 3 bases, there was a span of 16 bases. Per the germline V gene, CDR1 is LNHDA and CDR2 is SQIVND (reference sequence). CDR3 loop: CASSTYHRTRYEQYF. CDR3 nucleotide sequence: TGTGCCAGTAGTACCTACCACAGGACCCGCTACGAGCAGTACTTC.

The J gene is TRBJ2-7, the V gene TRBV9; 8 positions match TRBD1. Germline values: CDR1 SGDLS, CDR2 YYNGEE. This CDR3 has 16 amino acids. V gave up 4 bases and J gave up 2 bases; unmatched junction bases: 11. CDR3 coding DNA: TGTGCCAGCAGCCCCCAGGGGGCGGACCATCCCTACGAGCAGTACTTC. It translates to CASSPQGADHPYEQYF.

The CDR3 is CSVDKQGGTGELFF. As DNA, the CDR3 is TGCAGCGTTGACAAACAGGGTGGTACCGGGGAGCTGTTTTTT. This sequence joins TRBV29-1 and TRBJ2-2, with D perhaps matching TRBD1 (6 bases). CDR3 length: 14 amino acids. CDR1 is SQVTM and CDR2 is ANQGSEA in the germline V gene. V shed 3 bases and J shed 5 bases, with 13 bases lying between them.

There are a few counts of this clone. This chain joins TRBV6-5 and TRBJ1-3; D gene ambiguous. The V gene's germline CDR1 is MNHEY and CDR2 SVGAGI. This CDR3 contains 15 residues. Trimming shortened V by 6 bases and J by 5 bases, and 17 bases separated the two germline ends. The CDR3: CASSPPGGARNTIYF. CDR3 coding DNA: TGTGCCAGCAGCCCCCCAGGAGGCGCAAGAAACACCATATATTTT.

The V call is TRBV13, the J call TRBJ1-6; TRBD1 might be the D (6 bases). The CDR3 runs to 15 residues. CDR1 is PRHDT, CDR2 FYEKMQ, per germline (reference sequence). V lost 5 bases to trimming and J lost 7 bases, with 15 bases between them. CDR3 coding DNA: TGTGCCAGCAGCAGGGGCAGGGGAGGGAATTCACCCCTCCACTTT. Its translation: CASSRGRGGNSPLHF.

The chain couples TRBV5-1 to TRBJ2-1; 8 nucleotides match TRBD1. The CDR3 loop spans 14 amino acids. Per the germline V gene, CDR1 is SGHRS and CDR2 is YFSETQ. Germline trimming cut 0 bases from V and 6 bases from J; bases unmatched to any gene: 2. CDR3 region: CASSLGTGPNEQFF. CDR3 nucleotides: TGCGCCAGCAGCTTGGGGACAGGGCCCAATGAGCAGTTCTTC.

This clone was counted only a few times. This chain joins TRBV19 and TRBJ2-3; TRBD2 matches at 8 bases. The V gene end was trimmed by 10 bases and the J gene end by 4 bases; junction bases not matched to a gene: 7. The CDR3 has 13 amino acids. Germline V lookup: CDR1 LNHDA, CDR2 SQIVND (reference sequence). In DNA, the CDR3 is TGTGCCACCCAAACGGGGGGGGCAGATACGCAGTATTTT. It codes for CATQTGGADTQYF.

The chain uses TRBV14 and TRBJ2-3; D remains ambiguous. The CDR3 contains 11 residues. The V end lost 3 bases, the J end lost 10 bases, and 8 bases lay between the germline ends. The germline CDR1 and CDR2 sequences are SGHDN and FVKESK. DNA for the CDR3: TGTGCCAGCAGCCAGGGCAGTCCGCAGTATTTT. Translation: CASSQGSPQYF. The whole variable domain, remainder taken from reference TRBV14 and TRBJ2-3, is EAGVTQFPSHSVIEKGQTVTLRCDPISGHDNLYWYRRVMGKEIKFLLHFVKESKQDESGMPNNRFLAERTGGTYSTLKVQPAELEDSGVYFCASSQGSPQYFGPGTRLTVL.